The rows below give T cell receptor beta chains drawn from one sample of a study of regulatory T cells in long-lasting Graves disease. TCRdb processed the multiplex PCR reads anew with MiXCR; each CDR3 protein has one entry. Seen here are around 500,000 distinct CDR3 sequences, less than 25% observed once, and the top ten hold 7% to 10%. The sequences come from peripheral blood mononuclear cells (PBMCs), collected when the disease was refractory, from a patient treated with antithyroid drugs. All receptors derive from a female donor with Graves disease. CDR3s include the opening cysteine and the closing phenylalanine or tryptophan. The D gene is left open where the match is weak. For some rows the clone size is stated as once, few or many, or as a class when expanded; others skip it.

j_gene,d_gene,v_gene,abundance,CDR3aa,CDR3nt
TRBJ2-7,NA,TRBV4-1,few,CASSQGRGPYEQYF,TGCGCCAGCAGCCAAGGACGGGGGCCCTACGAGCAGTACTTC
TRBJ1-1,NA,TRBV10-3,many,CAISRDGDTEAFF,TGTGCCATCAGTCGGGACGGCGACACTGAAGCTTTCTTT
TRBJ2-4,NA,TRBV2,few,CASSGTNIQYF,TGTGCCAGCAGTGGTACAAACATTCAGTACTTC
TRBJ2-7,NA,TRBV12-3/TRBV12-4,many,CASSFRLAESSYEQYF,TGTGCCAGCAGTTTCCGCTTAGCGGAAAGCTCCTACGAGCAGTACTTC
TRBJ2-5,NA,TRBV7-2,many,CASSLVSGRQETQYF,TGTGCCAGCAGCTTAGTATCAGGGCGGCAAGAGACCCAGTACTTC
TRBJ2-5,TRBD2,TRBV12-5,many,CASGLSAGDQETQYF,TGTGCTAGTGGTTTGTCAGCGGGAGATCAAGAGACCCAGTACTTC
TRBJ2-2,NA,TRBV7-2,many,CASSLVPGTGELFF,TGTGCCAGCAGCTTAGTTCCGGGAACCGGGGAGCTGTTTTTT
TRBJ2-2,NA,TRBV28,many,CASDRPSGPNTGELFF,TGTGCCAGCGACAGGCCAAGCGGACCGAACACCGGGGAGCTGTTTTTT
TRBJ2-7,TRBD1,TRBV20-1,NA,CSAAEGQGVTYEQYF,TGCAGTGCCGCGGAAGGACAGGGGGTCACCTACGAGCAGTACTTC
TRBJ2-2,TRBD2,TRBV9,NA,CASSARTAGGPTGELFF,TGTGCCAGCAGCGCCCGGACAGCGGGAGGGCCCACCGGGGAGCTGTTTTTT
TRBJ1-2,NA,TRBV4-1,NA,CASSQVGRVISNYGYTF,TGCGCCAGCAGCCAAGTGGGTCGGGTCATATCTAACTATGGCTACACCTTC
TRBJ1-2,NA,TRBV28,NA,CASSLEGTHTF,TGTGCCAGCAGTTTAGAGGGGACCCACACCTTC
TRBJ2-7,TRBD1,TRBV6-1,many,CASRPDRARNLHYEQYF,TGTGCCAGCAGACCCGACAGGGCTCGAAACCTACACTACGAGCAGTACTTC